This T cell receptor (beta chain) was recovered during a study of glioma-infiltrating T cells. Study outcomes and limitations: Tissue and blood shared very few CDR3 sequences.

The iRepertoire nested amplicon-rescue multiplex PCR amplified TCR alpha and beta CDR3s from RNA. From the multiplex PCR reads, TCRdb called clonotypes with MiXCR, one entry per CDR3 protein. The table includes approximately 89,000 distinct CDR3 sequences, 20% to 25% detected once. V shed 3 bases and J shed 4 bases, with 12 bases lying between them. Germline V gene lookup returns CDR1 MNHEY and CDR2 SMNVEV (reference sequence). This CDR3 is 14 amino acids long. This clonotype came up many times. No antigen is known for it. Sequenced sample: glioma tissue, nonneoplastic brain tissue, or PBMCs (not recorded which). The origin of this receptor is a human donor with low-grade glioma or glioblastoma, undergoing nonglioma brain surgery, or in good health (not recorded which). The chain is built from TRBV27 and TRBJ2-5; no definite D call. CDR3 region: CASSFRARLETQYF. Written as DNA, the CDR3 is TGTGCCAGCAGTTTTAGGGCACGCTTAGAGACCCAGTACTTC.